This entry lists 15 T cell receptor beta chains sequenced from one sample in a study of T cell responses to AZD1222 COVID-19 vaccine. The repertoire was sequenced with immunoSEQ multiplex PCR; TCRdb's copy has only in-frame clones and lacks some. This table holds around 190,000 clones, about 91% found once. The sample consisted of peripheral blood, taken 28 days after the second AZD1222 dose. These receptor sequences come from an adult who received the AZD1222 COVID-19 vaccine.

With respect to this clone: The same CDR3 also results from other DNA sequences found in this sample. The CDR3 here is CAWSVGETQYF. The CDR3 DNA reads TGTGCCTGGAGTGTTGGAGAGACCCAGTACTTC. V is TRBV30 and J is TRBJ2-5, with D unresolved. The V gene's germline CDR1 is GTSNPN and CDR2 SVGIG (reference sequence). The V and J ends lost 0 bases and 4 bases respectively, with 3 bases between them. CDR3 length: 11 residues.

This sequence joins TRBV20-1 and TRBJ2-2; D uncertain. Germline CDR1 is DFQATT and CDR2 is SNEGSKA (reference sequence). This CDR3 is 10 amino acids long. Trimming took 2 bases from V and 9 from J, leaving 4 bases between them. The CDR3 DNA follows: TGCAGTGCTAGATATCGGGAGCTGTTTTTT. Amino acid sequence: CSARYRELFF.

This clone has only a few counts. The chain carries TRBV7-9 and TRBJ1-6, with no clear D. Per germline, CDR1 SEHNR and CDR2 FQNEAQ (reference sequence). CDR3 length: 13 residues. The ends were cut back, 2 bases at V and 14 bases at J, with 13 bases in the middle. The CDR3 coding sequence is TGTGCCAGCAGCTTATCGGCTCTAGGTGCCCTCCACTTT. It codes for CASSLSALGALHF.

The V gene is TRBV19, the J gene TRBJ1-3; D possibly corresponds to TRBD1 (5 bases). This CDR3 contains 13 residues. V lost 5 bases to trimming and J lost 5 bases, with 10 bases between them. Germline V gene sequence: CDR1 LNHDA, CDR2 SQIVND (reference sequence). The CDR3 DNA reads TGTGCCAGTAGTGAAGGGGCGAGAAACACCATATATTTT. Translated, it gives CASSEGARNTIYF.

The CDR3 bases are TGTGCCAGCAGTGAAGAACCTAGTGCTAATGAAAAACTGTTTTTT. Encoded protein: CASSEEPSANEKLFF. The chain joins TRBV6-1 to TRBJ1-4; D not resolved. CDR3 size: 15 residues. CDR1 is MNHNS and CDR2 is SASEGT in the germline V gene. Trimming took 1 base from V and 3 from J, leaving 9 bases between them.

V usage is TRBV11-1 and J usage is TRBJ2-7, with D perhaps matching TRBD1 (5 bases). Between the trimmed V and J ends, which lost 1 base and 4 bases, there was a span of 11 bases. There are 14 residues in the CDR3. CDR1 SGHAT and CDR2 FQDESV come from the germline V gene (reference sequence). The CDR3 sequence: CASSLDPGPYEQYF. Written as DNA, the CDR3 is TGTGCCAGCAGCTTAGACCCAGGGCCGTACGAGCAGTACTTC.

This CDR3 reads CASSTPVTGELFF. The CDR3 DNA sequence: TGTGCCAGCAGTACGCCGGTGACCGGGGAGCTGTTTTTT. This chain joins TRBV6-6 and TRBJ2-2; D unclear. This CDR3 is built from 13 residues. Trimming removed 5 bases at V and 5 bases at J, with 9 bases between. The germline gives CDR1 MNHNY, CDR2 SVGAGI (reference sequence).

This chain connects TRBV10-1 to TRBJ1-1; 7 bases map to TRBD1. The V gene end was trimmed by 5 bases and the J gene end by 7 bases; junction bases not matched to a gene: 4. Germline lookup yields CDR1 WNHNN and CDR2 SYGVQD (reference sequence). The CDR3 contains 12 residues. The CDR3 DNA is TGCGCCAGCAGTTACCGGGACAGTGAAGCTTTCTTT. Translated: CASSYRDSEAFF.

The DNA for the CDR3 is TGTGCCAGCAGTGAGGTTGCCGGGGGAAGTGAAAAACTGTTTTTT. Its translation is CASSEVAGGSEKLFF. The chain carries TRBV6-1 and TRBJ1-4; TRBD1 might be the D (5 bases). V lost 3 bases, J lost 7 bases, and 15 bases lay in between. CDR3 size: 15 residues. Germline CDR1 and CDR2: MNHNS and SASEGT.

This chain uses TRBV28 with TRBJ2-7; D remains ambiguous. Per germline, CDR1 MDHEN and CDR2 SYDVKM. This CDR3 has 12 amino acids. V was trimmed by 1 base and J by 9 bases, leaving 10 bases between them. CDR3 sequence reads: CASSLLGSRQYF. The DNA of the CDR3 is TGTGCCAGCAGTTTATTAGGCAGCAGGCAGTACTTC.

J is TRBJ1-2 and V is TRBV29-1; D may be TRBD1 (6 bases). The CDR3 is 12 amino acids. Germline CDR1 reads SQVTM; CDR2 reads ANQGSEA. V was cut by 6 bases and J by 2 bases, with 10 bases left in between. CDR3 residues: CSVPGVNYGYTF. CDR3 bases: TGCAGCGTGCCAGGGGTGAACTATGGCTACACCTTC.

The V call is TRBV28, the J call TRBJ2-7, with 14 bases lining up with TRBD2. The V and J ends lost 4 bases and 3 bases, in that order; junction bases with no gene match: 5. Germline CDR1 reads MDHEN; CDR2 reads SYDVKM. The CDR3 contains 16 residues. The CDR3 spells CASSSPGLAGDYEQYF. The CDR3 bases are TGTGCCAGCAGTTCACCGGGACTAGCGGGGGACTACGAGCAGTACTTC. The whole variable domain, remainder taken from reference TRBV28 and TRBJ2-7, is DVKVTQSSRYLVKRTGEKVFLECVQDMDHENMFWYRQDPGLGLRLIYFSYDVKMKEKGDIPEGYSVSREKKERFSLILESASTNQTSMYLCASSSPGLAGDYEQYFGPGTRLTVT.

J is TRBJ2-1 and V is TRBV5-1; D uncertain. V gave up 0 bases and J gave up 3 bases, with 4 bases separating them. The V gene's germline CDR1 is SGHRS and CDR2 YFSETQ. The CDR3 runs to 13 residues. CDR3 in DNA: TGCGCCAGCAGCTTGGACAACTACAATGAGCAGTTCTTC. Translated: CASSLDNYNEQFF. Combining the CDR3 with reference TRBV5-1 and TRBJ2-1 gives the whole variable domain KAGVTQTPRYLIKTRGQQVTLSCSPISGHRSVSWYQQTPGQGLQFLFEYFSETQRNKGNFPGRFSGRQFSNSRSEMNVSTLELGDSALYLCASSLDNYNEQFFGPGTRLTVL.

This clone was counted a single time. The chain is built from TRBV4-1 and TRBJ1-1, with 9 nucleotides matching TRBD1. The CDR3 spans 17 residues. Germline V lookup: CDR1 MGHRA, CDR2 YSYEKL. After removal of 6 bases from V and 1 base from J, the junction contained 12 bases not matched to a gene. CDR3 sequence (DNA): TGCGCCAGCAGTCTTCAACCGGGACAGGGCCCGAACACTGAAGCTTTCTTT. This translates into CASSLQPGQGPNTEAFF.

This clone was observed a few times. The chain employs TRBV7-2 and TRBJ1-5; TRBD1 is a possible D gene (5 bases). CDR3 size: 14 residues. V shed 5 bases and J shed 4 bases, with 12 bases lying between them. From germline, CDR1 is SGHTA and CDR2 FQGNSA. The CDR3 nucleotides are TGTGCCAGCAGCCCCGGGGGGGTGAATCAGCCCCAGCATTTT. Amino acid sequence: CASSPGGVNQPQHF. The variable domain in full, completed from reference TRBV7-2 and TRBJ1-5, reads GAGVSQSPSNKVTEKGKDVELRCDPISGHTALYWYRQSLGQGLEFLIYFQGNSAPDKSGLPSDRFSAERTGGSVSTLTIQRTQQEDSAVYLCASSPGGVNQPQHFGDGTRLSIL.